These 10 T cell receptor beta chains came from one sample sequenced in a study of shared clonotypes between healthy human individuals. Profiled with immunoSEQ multiplex PCR; TCRdb holds only in-frame clones, not every one. Of roughly 2.6 million clones in the sample, 90% to 95% were seen once. Sequencing was performed on naive CD4+ T cells sorted from blood. As for subset: CD45RA+ positively selected. The receptors were gathered from a man between 18 and 35 years old in good health.

This sequence joins TRBV5-6 and TRBJ2-5; TRBD2 is a possible D gene (5 bases). The CDR3 spans 17 residues. Germline V gene sequence: CDR1 SGHDT, CDR2 YYEEEE. Trimming shortened V by 0 bases and J by 4 bases, and 19 bases separated the two germline ends. CDR3 in DNA: TGTGCCAGCAGCTTGGACTTTGGAGGTGGGAACTTAGAGACCCAGTACTTC. As protein: CASSLDFGGGNLETQYF.

The chain combines TRBV5-1 with TRBJ2-7; maybe TRBD1 (5 bases). Between the trimmed V and J ends, which lost 1 base and 6 bases, there was a span of 14 bases. Germline CDR1 and CDR2: SGHRS and YFSETQ. The length of the CDR3 is 14 residues. CDR3 sequence (DNA): TGCGCCAGCAGCTTGCTGGACACCGCCGCCGAGCAGTACTTC. Translated: CASSLLDTAAEQYF.

This clone was counted a single time. The gene calls are TRBV7-2 and TRBJ2-7; 9 bases are shared with TRBD1. Germline CDR1 SGHTA, CDR2 FQGNSA. Trimming cost V 5 bases and J 3 bases; bases outside gene matches: 11. This CDR3 has 16 amino acids. As DNA, the CDR3 is TGTGCCAGCAGCCCCCAGACAGGGGGGTCCAACTACGAGCAGTACTTC. It encodes CASSPQTGGSNYEQYF.

Concerning this clone itself: The sample carries other DNA sequences with the same CDR3. This sequence joins TRBV18 and TRBJ2-7, with a weak D call TRBD1 (6 bases). The CDR3 consists of 14 residues. CDR1 is KGHSH, CDR2 LQKENI, per germline. The V end lost 3 bases, the J end lost 2 bases, and 11 bases lay between the germline ends. The CDR3: CASSPLQGAYEQYF. The DNA of the CDR3 is TGTGCCAGCTCACCTTTACAGGGAGCCTACGAGCAGTACTTC. The full variable domain, rest sourced from reference TRBV18 and TRBJ2-7, is NAGVMQNPRHLVRRRGQEARLRCSPMKGHSHVYWYRQLPEEGLKFMVYLQKENIIDESGMPKERFSAEFPKEGPSILRIQQVVRGDSAAYFCASSPLQGAYEQYFGPGTRLTVT.

V is TRBV6-5 and J is TRBJ2-7; 8 nucleotides agree with TRBD1. This CDR3 spans 15 amino acids. Germline CDR1 reads MNHEY; CDR2 reads SVGAGI. Trimming at V came to 2 bases and at J to 4 bases, leaving 7 bases not matched to a gene. CDR3 coding DNA: TGTGCCAGCAGTTACGGTTCCCAGGGGGCTTACGAGCAGTACTTC. It translates to CASSYGSQGAYEQYF.

This clone is a singleton in its sample. The chain links TRBV7-2 to TRBJ2-7; no reliable D call. The V end was cut by 1 base, the J end by 7 bases, with 8 bases between. The CDR3 runs 12 residues. Per the germline V gene, CDR1 is SGHTA and CDR2 is FQGNSA. CDR3 coding DNA: TGTGCCAGCAGCTTAGTATTGGGAGAGCAGTACTTC. It encodes CASSLVLGEQYF.

The V call is TRBV18, the J call TRBJ2-7; D unclear. CDR1 KGHSH and CDR2 LQKENI come from the germline V gene. V shed 6 bases and J shed 5 bases, with 11 bases lying between them. The CDR3 contains 12 residues. The CDR3 here is CASSDPINEQYF. The CDR3 DNA follows: TGTGCCAGCTCCGACCCTATCAACGAGCAGTACTTC.

This rearrangement joins TRBV28 to TRBJ2-7; no clear D. This CDR3 contains 14 residues. The germline gives CDR1 MDHEN, CDR2 SYDVKM. V was cut by 5 bases and J by 2 bases, with 13 bases left in between. The CDR3 region has the DNA TGTGCCAGCAGTGGTACAGCCGCAACCTACGAGCAGTACTTC. Amino acid sequence: CASSGTAATYEQYF.

The genes are TRBV19 and TRBJ1-1; 7 bases agree with TRBD1. Unmatched junction bases numbered 7, after V lost 7 bases and J lost 5 bases. The CDR3 spans 13 residues. Germline V CDR1 and CDR2: LNHDA, SQIVND (reference sequence). The CDR3 nucleotides are TGTGCCAGTAAACGGGACAGCCGGACTGAAGCTTTCTTT. It specifies CASKRDSRTEAFF.

CDR3 loop: CASSPPRDTSNYGYTF. The CDR3 bases are TGTGCCAGCAGCCCACCCCGGGACACATCTAACTATGGCTACACCTTC. The genes are TRBV6-6 and TRBJ1-2; TRBD1 might be the D (6 bases). From germline, CDR1 is MNHNY and CDR2 SVGAGI (reference sequence). The CDR3 covers 16 residues. V lost 6 bases, J lost 0 bases, and 17 bases lay in between.